Presented here are 18 T cell receptor beta chains from one specimen sequenced in a study of blood T cell repertoires in COVID-19. Libraries were prepared by immunoSEQ multiplex PCR; TCRdb keeps only in-frame clonotypes and omits some of them. The data show some 96,000 clones, with almost 90% seen just once and approximately 5% held by the top ten. Source material: peripheral blood. These TCRs come from a human donor in a cohort sampled during active COVID-19.

The CDR3 DNA sequence: TGCGCCAGCAGCCAAACTCCCCCCCTAAGAGGGTCTAGAGAGAACACCGGGGAGCTGTTTTTT. Translation: CASSQTPPLRGSRENTGELFF. The chain uses TRBV4-3 and TRBJ2-2; D is perhaps TRBD2 (5 bases). Germline V lookup: CDR1 LGHNA, CDR2 YSLEER. V lost 2 bases and J 1 base, leaving 26 bases between the germline ends. The CDR3 has 21 amino acids.

This chain links TRBV19 with TRBJ2-1; 9 nucleotides line up with TRBD2. The germline V gene has CDR1 LNHDA and CDR2 SQIVND (reference sequence). CDR3 length: 15 amino acids. V dropped 3 bases and J dropped 8; count of bases not matched to a gene: 8. The CDR3 coding sequence is TGTGCCAGTAGTATCTCCAGCGGGAGGAGGGATGAGCAGTTCTTC. This codes for CASSISSGRRDEQFF.

The chain couples TRBV7-8 to TRBJ1-1; D gene unclear. Germline lookup yields CDR1 SGHVS and CDR2 FQNEAQ. V was shortened by 4 bases and J by 4 bases, with 16 bases between the two germline ends. The CDR3 covers 15 residues. As DNA, the CDR3 is TGTGCCAGCAGCTACCGAAGTGGGCCCGGCACTGAAGCTTTCTTT. Residues: CASSYRSGPGTEAFF.

The rearrangement joins TRBV5-5 to TRBJ2-5, with TRBD1 matching 7 bases. CDR1 is SGHKS, CDR2 YYEKEE, per germline (reference sequence). Germline trimming cut 4 bases from V and 5 bases from J; bases unmatched to any gene: 11. This CDR3 region has 15 residues. The CDR3 bases are TGTGCCAGCAGCCGATACAGGGGTCTCCGGGAGACCCAGTACTTC. Translation gives CASSRYRGLRETQYF.

The chain joins TRBV6-6 to TRBJ1-1, with TRBD1 matching 7 bases. CDR1 and CDR2 from the germline V gene are MNHNY and SVGAGI (reference sequence). This CDR3 is built from 15 residues. The V and J ends lost 10 bases and 7 bases, in that order; junction bases with no gene match: 18. CDR3 sequence (DNA): TGTGCCATCAGGACCCGGGGACAGTTGGAGTTTGAAGCTTTCTTT. The encoded protein is CAIRTRGQLEFEAFF.

This clone has just a few counts. In nucleotides, the CDR3 is TGCGCCAGCAGCTTAGTTTCCGGGGTAGCGGAGACCCAGTACTTC. Translated, it gives CASSLVSGVAETQYF. The chain uses TRBV5-1 and TRBJ2-5; D possibly corresponds to TRBD2 (5 bases). CDR1 and CDR2 from the germline V gene are SGHRS and YFSETQ. The V and J ends lost 2 bases and 5 bases respectively, with 16 bases between them. The CDR3 is made up of 15 amino acids. Supplemented by reference TRBV5-1 and TRBJ2-5, the full variable domain reads KAGVTQTPRYLIKTRGQQVTLSCSPISGHRSVSWYQQTPGQGLQFLFEYFSETQRNKGNFPGRFSGRQFSNSRSEMNVSTLELGDSALYLCASSLVSGVAETQYFGPGTRLLVL.

CDR3 protein: CATSDFGRGTDTQYF. The CDR3 DNA reads as TGTGCCACCAGTGATTTTGGGAGGGGGACAGATACGCAGTATTTT. This chain joins TRBV24-1 and TRBJ2-3, with a tentative D call TRBD2 (7 bases). This CDR3 region has 15 residues. From germline, CDR1 is KGHDR and CDR2 SFDVKD. The V end lost 1 base, the J end lost 3 bases, and 10 bases lay between the germline ends.

The J gene is TRBJ1-1, the V gene TRBV6-6, with 8 bases aligning to TRBD1. V shed 6 bases and J 10 bases; nucleotides not matched to a gene: 10. Germline CDR1 MNHNY, CDR2 SVGAGI (reference sequence). The CDR3 sequence is 13 residues long. The CDR3 loop reads CASSPPGQGTAFF. CDR3 nucleotide sequence: TGTGCCAGCAGCCCCCCCGGACAGGGTACAGCTTTCTTT.

This chain links TRBV19 with TRBJ1-4; 9 bases are shared with TRBD1. The CDR3 extends over 17 amino acids. Per the germline V gene, CDR1 is LNHDA and CDR2 is SQIVND (reference sequence). The V gene end was trimmed by 4 bases and the J gene end by 2 bases; junction bases not matched to a gene: 8. CDR3 nucleotide sequence: TGTGCCAGTAGTACGGGGACAGGGTCGATCACTAATGAAAAACTGTTTTTT. Its protein product is CASSTGTGSITNEKLFF.

The chain has TRBV4-2 and TRBJ2-7, with 7 bases identical to TRBD2. The CDR3 is made up of 18 amino acids. Germline V gives CDR1 LGHNA, CDR2 YNFKEQ. V dropped 0 bases and J dropped 1; count of bases not matched to a gene: 12. CDR3: CASSQEGLGAGSSYEQYF. The CDR3 bases are TGTGCCAGCAGCCAAGAGGGATTAGGAGCGGGGAGTTCCTACGAGCAGTACTTC.

The V gene is TRBV9, the J gene TRBJ2-1; TRBD2 matches 9 bases. CDR3 length: 15 residues. Germline V gives CDR1 SGDLS, CDR2 YYNGEE. The trim removed 4 bases at V and 0 bases at J, leaving 2 bases unmatched. CDR3 protein: CASSISGSSYNEQFF. CDR3 coding DNA: TGTGCCAGCAGCATTAGCGGGAGCTCCTACAATGAGCAGTTCTTC.

The chain links TRBV7-6 to TRBJ2-3; 7 bases are shared with TRBD2. Germline CDR1 and CDR2: SGHVS and FNYEAQ. The V gene end was trimmed by 1 base and the J gene end by 5 bases; junction bases not matched to a gene: 3. The CDR3 spans 14 residues. CDR3 amino acids: CASSLGVAGDTQYF. The CDR3, as DNA: TGTGCCAGCAGCTTAGGAGTAGCGGGAGATACGCAGTATTTT.

V usage is TRBV19 and J usage is TRBJ2-3, with TRBD2 matching 7 bases. The ends lost 7 bases at V and 6 bases at J; junction bases unmatched: 13. Germline V gene sequence: CDR1 LNHDA, CDR2 SQIVND (reference sequence). The CDR3 consists of 15 residues. CDR3 bases: TGTGCCAGTATCCCCACGGCGGGAGAAATTGATACGCAGTATTTT. As protein: CASIPTAGEIDTQYF.

This chain connects TRBV2 to TRBJ2-5; 8 bases are shared with TRBD2. Germline-derived CDR1 and CDR2 are SNHLY and FYNNEI. The CDR3 is made up of 13 amino acids. V shed 6 bases, J shed 5 bases, and the junction held 5 bases outside the gene matches. CDR3 DNA: TGTGCCAGCAGCCGCGGGGGGTGGGAGACCCAGTACTTC. This encodes CASSRGGWETQYF.

The chain links TRBV30 to TRBJ1-5, with 9 bases matching TRBD1. The V segment lost 1 base and the J segment 7 bases; nucleotides outside the gene matches: 5. The germline CDR1 and CDR2 sequences are GTSNPN and SVGIG (reference sequence). CDR3 length: 14 residues. Here the CDR3 reads CAWSAGQGSQPQHF. In DNA, the CDR3 is TGTGCCTGGAGTGCGGGACAGGGTAGCCAGCCCCAGCATTTT. The entire variable domain, with the rest obtained from reference TRBV30 and TRBJ1-5, is as follows: SQTIHQWPATLVQPVGSPLSLECTVEGTSNPNLYWYRQAAGRGLQLLFYSVGIGQISSEVPQNLSASRPQDRQFILSSKKLLLSDSGFYLCAWSAGQGSQPQHFGDGTRLSIL.

The count of this clone is one. The chain couples TRBV11-1 to TRBJ2-3; D remains unclear. CDR3 length equals 11 residues. The V end was cut by 5 bases, the J end by 5 bases, with 5 bases between. Germline V lookup: CDR1 SGHAT, CDR2 FQDESV (reference sequence). CDR3 in DNA: TGTGCCAGCAGCGATAGAGATACGCAGTATTTT. Translated, it gives CASSDRDTQYF.

The chain links TRBV28 to TRBJ2-5; D may be TRBD2 (5 bases). Germline CDR1 MDHEN, CDR2 SYDVKM. Trimming stripped 7 bases from V and 4 bases from J, with 10 bases between. The CDR3 totals 12 residues. CDR3 in amino acids: CASTREPETQYF. The CDR3 DNA reads as TGTGCCAGCACTAGGGAGCCAGAGACCCAGTACTTC.

This clone has only a few counts. This rearrangement joins TRBV6-5 to TRBJ2-5; D might be TRBD1 (5 bases). V lost 5 bases and J lost 4, with 17 bases in between. This CDR3 comprises 15 residues. CDR1 is MNHEY and CDR2 is SVGAGI in the germline V gene. In DNA form, the CDR3 reads TGTGCCAGCAGTCAACAGGTACTGAATGGAGAGACCCAGTACTTC. Protein sequence: CASSQQVLNGETQYF.